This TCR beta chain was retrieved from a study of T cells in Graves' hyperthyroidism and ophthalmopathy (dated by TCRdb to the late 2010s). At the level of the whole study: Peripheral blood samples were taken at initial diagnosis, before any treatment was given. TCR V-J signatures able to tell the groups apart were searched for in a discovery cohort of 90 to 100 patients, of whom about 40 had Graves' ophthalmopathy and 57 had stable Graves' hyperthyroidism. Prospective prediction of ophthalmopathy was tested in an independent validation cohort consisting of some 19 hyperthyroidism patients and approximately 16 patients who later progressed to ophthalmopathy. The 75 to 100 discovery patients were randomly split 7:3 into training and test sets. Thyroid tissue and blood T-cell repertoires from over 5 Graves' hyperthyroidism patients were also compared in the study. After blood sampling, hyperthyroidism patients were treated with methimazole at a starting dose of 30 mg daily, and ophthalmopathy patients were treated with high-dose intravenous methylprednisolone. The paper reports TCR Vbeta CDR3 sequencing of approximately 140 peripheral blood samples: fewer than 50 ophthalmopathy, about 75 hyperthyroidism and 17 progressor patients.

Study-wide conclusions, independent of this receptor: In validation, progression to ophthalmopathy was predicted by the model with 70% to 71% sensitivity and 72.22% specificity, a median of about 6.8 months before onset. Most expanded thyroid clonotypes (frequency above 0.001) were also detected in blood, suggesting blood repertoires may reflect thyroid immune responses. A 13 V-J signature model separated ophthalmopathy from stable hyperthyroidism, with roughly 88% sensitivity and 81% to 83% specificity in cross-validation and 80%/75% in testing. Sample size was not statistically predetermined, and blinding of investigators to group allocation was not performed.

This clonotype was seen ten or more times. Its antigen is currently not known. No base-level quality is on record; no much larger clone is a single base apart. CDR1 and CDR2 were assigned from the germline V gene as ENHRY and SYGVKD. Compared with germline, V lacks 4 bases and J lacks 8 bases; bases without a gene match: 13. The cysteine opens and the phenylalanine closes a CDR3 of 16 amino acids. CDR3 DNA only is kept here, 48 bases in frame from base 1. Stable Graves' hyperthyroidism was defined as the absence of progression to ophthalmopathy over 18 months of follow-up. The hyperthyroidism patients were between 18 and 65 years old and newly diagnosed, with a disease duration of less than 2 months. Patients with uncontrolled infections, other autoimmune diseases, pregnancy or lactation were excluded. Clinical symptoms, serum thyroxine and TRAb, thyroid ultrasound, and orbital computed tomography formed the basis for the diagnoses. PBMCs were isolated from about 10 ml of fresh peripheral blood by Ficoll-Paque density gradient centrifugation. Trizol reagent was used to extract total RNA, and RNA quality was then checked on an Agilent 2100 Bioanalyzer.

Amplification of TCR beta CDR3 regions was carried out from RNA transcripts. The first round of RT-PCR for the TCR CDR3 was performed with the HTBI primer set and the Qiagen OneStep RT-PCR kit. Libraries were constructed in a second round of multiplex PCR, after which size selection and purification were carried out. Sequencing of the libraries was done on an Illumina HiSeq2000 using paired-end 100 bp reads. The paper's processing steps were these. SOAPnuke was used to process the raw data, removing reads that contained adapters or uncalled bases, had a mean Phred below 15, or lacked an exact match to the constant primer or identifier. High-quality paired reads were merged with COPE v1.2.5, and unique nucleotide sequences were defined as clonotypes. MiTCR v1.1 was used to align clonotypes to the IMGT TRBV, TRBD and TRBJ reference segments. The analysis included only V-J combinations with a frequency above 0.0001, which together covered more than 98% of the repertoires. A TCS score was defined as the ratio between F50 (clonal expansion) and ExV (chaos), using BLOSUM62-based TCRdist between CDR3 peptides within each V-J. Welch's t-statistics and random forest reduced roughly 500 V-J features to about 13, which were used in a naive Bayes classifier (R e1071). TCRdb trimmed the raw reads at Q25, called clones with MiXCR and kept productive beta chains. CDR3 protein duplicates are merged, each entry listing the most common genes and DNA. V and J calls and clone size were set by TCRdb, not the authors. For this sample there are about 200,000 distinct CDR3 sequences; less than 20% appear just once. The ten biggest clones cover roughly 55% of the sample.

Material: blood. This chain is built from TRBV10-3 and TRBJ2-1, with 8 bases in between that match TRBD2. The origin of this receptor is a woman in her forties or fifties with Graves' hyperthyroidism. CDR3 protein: CAISVSERGLRDEQFF. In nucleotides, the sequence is TGTGCCATCAGTGTTTCCGAGCGGGGGCTGCGGGATGAGCAGTTCTTC.